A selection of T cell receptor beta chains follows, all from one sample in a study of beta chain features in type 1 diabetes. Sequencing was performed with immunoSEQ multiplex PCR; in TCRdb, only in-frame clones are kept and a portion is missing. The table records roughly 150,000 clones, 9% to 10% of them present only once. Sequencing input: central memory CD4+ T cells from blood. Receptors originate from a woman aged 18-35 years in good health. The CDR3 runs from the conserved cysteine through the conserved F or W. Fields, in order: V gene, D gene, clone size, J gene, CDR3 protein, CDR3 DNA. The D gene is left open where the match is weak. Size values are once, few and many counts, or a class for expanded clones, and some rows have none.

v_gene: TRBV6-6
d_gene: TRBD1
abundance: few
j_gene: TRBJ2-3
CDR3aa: CASILTGASTDTQYF
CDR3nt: TGTGCCAGCATCCTGACAGGGGCGAGCACAGATACGCAGTATTTT

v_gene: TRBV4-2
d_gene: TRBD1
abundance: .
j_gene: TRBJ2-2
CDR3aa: CASSQEGGLANTGELFF
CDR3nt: TGTGCCAGCAGCCAAGAAGGGGGCCTAGCGAACACCGGGGAGCTGTTTTTT

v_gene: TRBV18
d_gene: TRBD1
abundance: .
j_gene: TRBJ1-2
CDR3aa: CASSPGQGPYNYGYTF
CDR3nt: TGTGCCAGCTCCCCTGGACAGGGGCCTTATAACTATGGCTACACCTTC

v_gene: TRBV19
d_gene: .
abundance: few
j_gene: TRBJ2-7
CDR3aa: CAAGPLYEQYF
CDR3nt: TGTGCCGCTGGGCCTTTATACGAGCAGTACTTC

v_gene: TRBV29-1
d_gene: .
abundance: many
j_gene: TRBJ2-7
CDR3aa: CSVRGGYEQYF
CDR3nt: TGCAGCGTCAGGGGCGGCTACGAGCAGTACTTC

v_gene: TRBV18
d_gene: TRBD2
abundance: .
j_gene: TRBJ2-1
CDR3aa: CASSPSSGSRNEQFF
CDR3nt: TGTGCCAGCTCACCCTCTAGCGGGAGTCGCAATGAGCAGTTCTTC

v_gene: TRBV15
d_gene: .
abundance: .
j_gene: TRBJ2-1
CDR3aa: CATSRHAEYNEQFF
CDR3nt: TGTGCCACCAGCAGACACGCGGAGTACAATGAGCAGTTCTTC

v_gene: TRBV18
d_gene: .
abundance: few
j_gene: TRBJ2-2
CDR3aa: CASSPQGSGPNTGELFF
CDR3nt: TGTGCCAGCTCACCACAAGGTAGCGGACCGAACACCGGGGAGCTGTTTTTT

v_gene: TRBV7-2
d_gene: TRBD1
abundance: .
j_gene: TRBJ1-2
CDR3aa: CASGDLRGYGYTF
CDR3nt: TGTGCCAGCGGGGACCTCAGGGGGTATGGCTACACCTTC

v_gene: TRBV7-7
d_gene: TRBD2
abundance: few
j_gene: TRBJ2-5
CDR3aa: CASSPGTSGLTQETQYF
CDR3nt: TGTGCTAGCAGCCCCGGGACTAGCGGGTTAACGCAAGAGACCCAGTACTTC

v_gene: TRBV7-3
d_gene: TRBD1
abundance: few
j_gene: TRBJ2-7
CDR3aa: CASITGTGGSYEQYF
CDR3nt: TGTGCCAGCATCACCGGGACAGGGGGATCCTACGAGCAGTACTTC

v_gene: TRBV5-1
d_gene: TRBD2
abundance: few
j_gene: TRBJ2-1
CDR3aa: CASSLAPASGVTYNEQFF
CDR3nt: TGCGCCAGCAGCTTGGCCCCCGCTAGCGGGGTTACCTACAATGAGCAGTTCTTC

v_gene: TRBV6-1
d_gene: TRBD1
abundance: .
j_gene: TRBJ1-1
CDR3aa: CASTVDRENTEAFF
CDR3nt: TGTGCCAGCACCGTCGACAGGGAGAACACTGAAGCTTTCTTT

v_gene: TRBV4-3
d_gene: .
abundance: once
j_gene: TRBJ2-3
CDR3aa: CASSQGPGDTQYF
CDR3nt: TGCGCCAGCAGCCAAGGTCCGGGAGATACGCAGTATTTT

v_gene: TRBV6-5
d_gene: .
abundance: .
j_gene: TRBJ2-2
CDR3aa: CASSYSGTPTVLFF
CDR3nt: TGTGCCAGCAGTTACTCGGGGACTCCAACCGTGCTGTTTTTT

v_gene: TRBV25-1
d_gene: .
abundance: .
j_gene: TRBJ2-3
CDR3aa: CASSGPQGTSTDTQYF
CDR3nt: TGTGCCAGCAGTGGACCACAGGGCACTAGCACAGATACGCAGTATTTT

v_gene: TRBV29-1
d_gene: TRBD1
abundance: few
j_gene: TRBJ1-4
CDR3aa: CSVEDRLEREKLFF
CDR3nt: TGCAGCGTTGAGGACAGGTTGGAGAGGGAAAAACTGTTTTTT

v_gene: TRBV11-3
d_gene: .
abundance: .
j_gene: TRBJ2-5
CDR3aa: CASSLDRGWTQYF
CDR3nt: TGTGCCAGCAGCTTAGACAGGGGATGGACCCAGTACTTC

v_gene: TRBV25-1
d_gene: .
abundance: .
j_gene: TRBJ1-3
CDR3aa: CASSDRGNTIYF
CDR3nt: TGTGCCAGCAGTGACCGCGGTAACACCATATATTTT

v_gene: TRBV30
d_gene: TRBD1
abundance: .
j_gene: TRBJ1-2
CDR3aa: CAWLRGKRGYTF
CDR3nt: TGTGCCTGGCTCAGGGGGAAACGTGGCTACACCTTC

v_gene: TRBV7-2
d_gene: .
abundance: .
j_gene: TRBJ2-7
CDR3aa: CASSIDRKAYEQYF
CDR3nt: TGTGCCAGCAGCATAGACAGGAAAGCCTACGAGCAGTACTTC

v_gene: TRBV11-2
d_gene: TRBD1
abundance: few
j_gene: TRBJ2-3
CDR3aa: CASSLQGASTDTQYF
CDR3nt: TGTGCCAGCAGCTTACAGGGGGCAAGCACAGATACGCAGTATTTT

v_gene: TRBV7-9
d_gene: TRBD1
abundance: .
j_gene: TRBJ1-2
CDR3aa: CASSYRQGAGGYTF
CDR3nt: TGTGCCAGCAGCTACAGACAGGGGGCGGGCGGCTACACCTTC

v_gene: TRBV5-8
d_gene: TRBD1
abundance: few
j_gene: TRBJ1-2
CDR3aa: CASSYGQEGYGYTF
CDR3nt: TGTGCCAGCAGCTATGGACAGGAGGGTTACGGCTACACCTTC

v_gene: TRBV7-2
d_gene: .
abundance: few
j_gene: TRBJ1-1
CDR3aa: CASSLVQGGTEAFF
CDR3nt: TGTGCCAGCAGCTTAGTGCAGGGAGGGACTGAAGCTTTCTTT

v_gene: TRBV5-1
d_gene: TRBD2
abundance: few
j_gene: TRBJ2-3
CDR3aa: CASSVGTSGRSDTQYF
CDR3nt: TGCGCCAGCAGCGTAGGGACTAGCGGGAGGTCAGATACGCAGTATTTT

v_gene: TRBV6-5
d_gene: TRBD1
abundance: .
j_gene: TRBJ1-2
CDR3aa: CASSYGGQIYGYTF
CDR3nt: TGTGCCAGCAGTTACGGGGGACAGATTTATGGCTACACCTTC

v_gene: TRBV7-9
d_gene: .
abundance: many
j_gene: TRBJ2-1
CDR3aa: CASLGLTVVNEQFF
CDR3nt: TGTGCCAGCCTGGGACTCACCGTCGTCAATGAGCAGTTCTTC

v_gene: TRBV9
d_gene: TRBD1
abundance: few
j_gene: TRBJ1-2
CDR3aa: CASSVDLGTGAGYTF
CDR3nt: TGTGCCAGCAGCGTAGACCTCGGGACAGGAGCTGGCTACACCTTC

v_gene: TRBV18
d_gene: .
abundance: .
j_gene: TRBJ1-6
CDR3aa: CASSRAGNSPLHF
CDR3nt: TGTGCCAGCTCACGGGCAGGGAATTCACCCCTCCACTTT

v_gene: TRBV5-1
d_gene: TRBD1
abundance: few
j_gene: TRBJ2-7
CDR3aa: CASSPPGQGNGEQYF
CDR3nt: TGCGCCAGCAGCCCCCCGGGACAGGGCAATGGCGAGCAGTACTTC

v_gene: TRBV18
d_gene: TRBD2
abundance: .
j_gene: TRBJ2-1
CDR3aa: CASSPGLAGRIQEQFF
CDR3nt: TGTGCCAGCTCGCCGGGACTAGCGGGAAGGATTCAAGAGCAGTTCTTC

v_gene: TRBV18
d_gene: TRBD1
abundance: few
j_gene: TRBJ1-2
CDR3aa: CASSPGTGGFHGYTF
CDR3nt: TGTGCCAGCTCACCTGGGACAGGGGGCTTTCATGGCTACACCTTC

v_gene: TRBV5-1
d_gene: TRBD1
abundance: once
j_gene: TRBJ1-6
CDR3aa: CASSFKDRGYNSPLHF
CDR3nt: TGCGCCAGCAGCTTTAAGGACAGGGGTTATAATTCACCCCTCCACTTT

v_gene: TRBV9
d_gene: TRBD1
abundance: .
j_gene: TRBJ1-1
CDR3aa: CASSVLGQDTEAFF
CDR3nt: TGTGCCAGCAGCGTATTAGGACAGGACACTGAAGCTTTCTTT

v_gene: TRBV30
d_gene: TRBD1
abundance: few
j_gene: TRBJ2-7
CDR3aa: CAWSVDRYEQYF
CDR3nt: TGTGCCTGGAGTGTGGACAGGTACGAGCAGTACTTC

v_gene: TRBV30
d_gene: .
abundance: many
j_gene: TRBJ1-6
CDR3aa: CAGAGENNSPLHF
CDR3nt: TGTGCCGGAGCAGGGGAAAATAATTCACCCCTCCACTTT

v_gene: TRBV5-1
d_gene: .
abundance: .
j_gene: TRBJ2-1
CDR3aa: CASSLYGQSSYNEQFF
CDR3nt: TGCGCCAGCAGCTTATACGGTCAAAGCTCCTACAATGAGCAGTTCTTC

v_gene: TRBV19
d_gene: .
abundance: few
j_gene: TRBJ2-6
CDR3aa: CASGAGRSGANVLTF
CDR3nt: TGTGCCAGTGGGGCAGGAAGGTCCGGGGCCAACGTCCTGACTTTC

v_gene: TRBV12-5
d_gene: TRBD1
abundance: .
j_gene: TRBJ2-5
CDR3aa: CASGPGQGQETQYF
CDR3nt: TGTGCTAGTGGTCCCGGACAGGGGCAAGAGACCCAGTACTTC

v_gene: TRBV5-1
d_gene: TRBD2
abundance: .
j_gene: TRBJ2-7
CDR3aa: CASSLRTSGSEQYF
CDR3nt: TGCGCCAGCAGCCTTAGGACTAGCGGGAGCGAGCAGTACTTC

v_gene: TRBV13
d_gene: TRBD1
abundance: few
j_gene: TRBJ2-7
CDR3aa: CASSSLGTGTYEQYF
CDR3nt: TGTGCCAGCAGTTCCCTCGGGACAGGGACCTACGAGCAGTACTTC

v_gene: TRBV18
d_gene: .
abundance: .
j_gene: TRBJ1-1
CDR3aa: CASSPGGSEAFF
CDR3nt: TGTGCCAGCTCACCAGGGGGCTCTGAAGCTTTCTTT

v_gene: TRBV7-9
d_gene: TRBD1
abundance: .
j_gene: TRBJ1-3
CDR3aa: CASSLGTGEGNTIYF
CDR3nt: TGTGCCAGCAGCTTAGGAACAGGGGAAGGAAACACCATATATTTT

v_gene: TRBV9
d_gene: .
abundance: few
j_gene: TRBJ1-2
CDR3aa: CASSVQGNYGYTF
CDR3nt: TGTGCCAGCAGCGTCCAGGGTAACTATGGCTACACCTTC

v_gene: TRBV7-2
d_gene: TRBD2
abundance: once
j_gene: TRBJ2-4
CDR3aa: CASSFSGVLAKNIQYF
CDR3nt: TGTGCCAGCAGCTTTAGCGGGGTCTTAGCCAAAAACATTCAGTACTTC

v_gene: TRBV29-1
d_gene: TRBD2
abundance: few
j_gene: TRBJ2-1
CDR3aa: CSFVAGASYNEQFF
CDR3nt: TGCAGCTTTGTAGCGGGAGCCTCCTACAATGAGCAGTTCTTC

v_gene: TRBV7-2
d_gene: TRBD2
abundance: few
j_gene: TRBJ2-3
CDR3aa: CASSLGTRDTQYF
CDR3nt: TGTGCCAGCAGCCTGGGGACTAGGGATACGCAGTATTTT

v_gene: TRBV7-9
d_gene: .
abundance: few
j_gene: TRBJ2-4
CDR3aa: CASSQDTGDIQYF
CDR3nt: TGCGCCAGCAGCCAAGATACGGGGGACATTCAGTACTTC

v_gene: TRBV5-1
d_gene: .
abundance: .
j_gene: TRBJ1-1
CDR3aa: CASSLVQGGTEAFF
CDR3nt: TGCGCCAGCAGCTTGGTACAGGGTGGCACTGAAGCTTTCTTT

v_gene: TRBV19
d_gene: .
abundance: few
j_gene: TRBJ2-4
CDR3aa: CASNGGAGNIQYF
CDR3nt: TGTGCCAGTAATGGGGGGGCCGGGAACATTCAGTACTTC

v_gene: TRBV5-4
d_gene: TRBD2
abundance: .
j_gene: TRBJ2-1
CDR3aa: CASSWDRTSGGGEQFF
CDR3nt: TGTGCCAGCAGCTGGGACAGGACTAGCGGGGGGGGCGAGCAGTTCTTC

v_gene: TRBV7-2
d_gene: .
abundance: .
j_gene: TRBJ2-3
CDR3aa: CASSFLRDTQYF
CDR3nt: TGTGCCAGCAGCTTTTTACGGGATACGCAGTATTTT

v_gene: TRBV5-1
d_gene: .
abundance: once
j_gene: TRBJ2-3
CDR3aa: CASSLEAVAGDTQYF
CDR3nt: TGCGCCAGCAGCTTGGAGGCGGTTGCGGGAGATACGCAGTATTTT